This entry lists 26 T cell receptor beta chains sequenced from one sample in a study of blood T cell repertoires in COVID-19 (dated by TCRdb to the early 2020s). Libraries came from the immunoSEQ multiplex PCR assay. TCRdb provides this immuneACCESS table in a form limited to in-frame rearrangements. Some clones are lacking; in checked studies, under half of them reflect an unresolved V gene, and why the rest are absent is not known. Here the sample has 200,000 to 250,000 clones; roughly 86% occur a single time. The ten largest clones represent about 10% of the sample. What was sequenced was peripheral blood. The receptors here all came from a woman in her 50s with COVID-19, enrolled during active disease.

At least ten counts were recorded for this clone. The rearrangement joins TRBV30 to TRBJ1-2, with D possibly matching TRBD1 (6 bases). The CDR3 totals 15 residues. Germline assignment: CDR1 GTSNPN and CDR2 SVGIG (reference sequence). V was cut by 4 bases and J by 2 bases, with 17 bases left in between. The CDR3 region is CAWTQDQGSNYGYTF. CDR3 in DNA: TGTGCCTGGACCCAAGACCAGGGGTCGAACTATGGCTACACCTTC.

This clone appeared a single time. The V and J genes are TRBV27 and TRBJ2-7; 13 positions match TRBD2. The V gene's germline CDR1 is MNHEY and CDR2 SMNVEV (reference sequence). J gave up 5 bases and V 8 bases, and 12 bases lay outside the gene matches. This CDR3 spans 16 amino acids. CDR3 sequence reads: CASGTTSGGWGHEQYF. The DNA of the CDR3 is TGTGCCAGCGGAACGACTAGCGGGGGGTGGGGCCACGAGCAGTACTTC.

The table lists this clone with a count of one. The rearrangement uses TRBV7-8 and TRBJ2-3, with no clear D. The V end lost 4 bases, the J end lost 2 bases, and 7 bases lay between the germline ends. Germline V gene sequence: CDR1 SGHVS, CDR2 FQNEAQ. There are 13 residues in the CDR3. Here the CDR3 DNA reads TGTGCCAGCAGCTCAGAATACACAGATACGCAGTATTTT. Translating it yields CASSSEYTDTQYF. Full variable domain (missing parts from reference TRBV7-8 and TRBJ2-3): GAGVSQSPRYKVAKRGQDVALRCDPISGHVSLFWYQQALGQGPEFLTYFQNEAQLDKSGLPSDRFFAERPEGSVSTLKIQRTQQEDSAVYLCASSSEYTDTQYFGPGTRLTVL.

This clone appeared a single time. This chain links TRBV9 with TRBJ2-3, with TRBD2 as a possible D gene (6 bases). This CDR3 contains 14 residues. Germline CDR1 is SGDLS and CDR2 is YYNGEE. Between the trimmed V and J ends, which lost 2 bases and 2 bases, there was a span of 9 bases. CDR3 coding DNA: TGTGCCAGCAGCGTCGGACTACCCACAGATACGCAGTATTTT. Translating gives CASSVGLPTDTQYF.

This sequence joins TRBV19 and TRBJ2-3; 11 bases are a match to TRBD1. The ends lost 9 bases at V and 5 bases at J; junction bases unmatched: 25. CDR1 is LNHDA and CDR2 is SQIVND in the germline V gene (reference sequence). The CDR3 sequence is 20 residues long. CDR3 residues: CASSPAGGQGVGALGDTQYF. CDR3 in DNA: TGTGCCAGCAGTCCCGCTGGGGGACAGGGGGTAGGAGCCTTGGGAGATACGCAGTATTTT.

This clone was seen more than once but under ten times. The V call is TRBV19, the J call TRBJ1-5; 9 nucleotides align to TRBD1. The CDR3 sequence is 14 residues long. Unmatched junction bases numbered 4, after V lost 3 bases and J lost 7 bases. Germline assignment: CDR1 LNHDA and CDR2 SQIVND (reference sequence). For the CDR3, the DNA is TGTGCCAGTAGTATGTCCGACAGGGGGCAGCCCCAGCATTTT. Protein: CASSMSDRGQPQHF.

This clone occurred once. The chain uses TRBV4-3 and TRBJ1-5; unclear D gene. Trimming cost V 4 bases and J 1 base, with 14 bases left between them. This CDR3 region has 16 residues. CDR1 LGHNA and CDR2 YSLEER come from the germline V gene. CDR3 DNA: TGCGCCAGCAGCCTTTCGAGGACTTCCAGCAATCAGCCCCAGCATTTT. Its translation is CASSLSRTSSNQPQHF.

V usage is TRBV18 and J usage is TRBJ1-2, with D possibly matching TRBD1 (5 bases). With 3 bases removed from V and 4 bases from J, the gap between germline ends came to 15 bases. Germline-derived CDR1 and CDR2 are KGHSH and LQKENI. The CDR3 has 15 residues. The chain's CDR3 is CASSPTTMGLYGYTF. The CDR3 bases are TGTGCCAGCTCACCCACTACTATGGGACTCTATGGCTACACCTTC.

The chain carries TRBV7-2 and TRBJ1-1, with 11 bases fitting TRBD1. CDR1 is SGHTA and CDR2 is FQGNSA in the germline V gene. With V trimmed by 5 bases and J by 4 bases, 6 bases remained unmatched. The CDR3 loop spans 15 amino acids. The CDR3 coding sequence is TGTGCCAGCAGCCCAGAGGGACAGGGGGGCACTGAAGCTTTCTTT. It translates to CASSPEGQGGTEAFF. Full variable domain (remainder filled in from reference TRBV7-2 and TRBJ1-1): GAGVSQSPSNKVTEKGKDVELRCDPISGHTALYWYRQSLGQGLEFLIYFQGNSAPDKSGLPSDRFSAERTGGSVSTLTIQRTQQEDSAVYLCASSPEGQGGTEAFFGQGTRLTVV.

This chain joins TRBV15 and TRBJ1-2; TRBD1 might be the D (5 bases). The CDR3 consists of 14 residues. V gave up 3 bases and J gave up 1 base, with 9 bases separating them. CDR1 LNHNV and CDR2 YYDKDF come from the germline V gene (reference sequence). The CDR3 reads CATSSFGGNYGYTF. In nucleotides, the CDR3 is TGTGCCACCAGCAGCTTCGGGGGTAACTATGGCTACACCTTC.

The rearrangement uses TRBV3-1 (or the pseudogene TRBV3-2) and TRBJ1-6; a weak D match, TRBD1 (6 bases). Per the germline V gene, CDR1 is LGHDT and CDR2 is YNNKEL (reference sequence). The V end lost 2 bases, the J end lost 10 bases, and 15 bases lay between the germline ends. The CDR3 has 15 amino acids. The CDR3 DNA sequence: TGTGCCAGCAGCCAACCATTCAGGGGACCCTCACCCCTCCACTTT. It codes for CASSQPFRGPSPLHF.

This clone was seen more than once but under ten times. CDR3 DNA sequence: TGTGCCAGCAGCTTAAACCGACAGGGGAGTACTGAAGCTTTCTTT. Protein sequence: CASSLNRQGSTEAFF. This chain joins TRBV11-2 and TRBJ1-1, with 8 positions matching TRBD1. In germline, CDR1 is SGHAT, CDR2 FQNNGV. V dropped 2 bases and J dropped 5; count of bases not matched to a gene: 7. This CDR3 is built from 15 residues.

V gene TRBV7-2 combines with J gene TRBJ1-4; 7 bases agree with TRBD1. Germline CDR1 SGHTA, CDR2 FQGNSA. With 5 bases clipped from V and 4 bases from J, the junction kept 7 bases outside the gene matches. This CDR3 has 15 residues. CDR3 sequence: CASSAQGQLNEKLFF. The CDR3 region has the DNA TGTGCCAGCAGCGCCCAGGGACAGCTTAATGAAAAACTGTTTTTT.

This clone was observed a few times. This rearrangement joins TRBV18 to TRBJ2-7, with D possibly being TRBD2 (5 bases). V shed 6 bases and J shed 5 bases, with 14 bases lying between them. This CDR3 spans 13 amino acids. Germline V gives CDR1 KGHSH, CDR2 LQKENI. The CDR3 here is CASSPNRGDEQYF. In DNA form, the CDR3 reads TGTGCCAGCTCCCCGAATCGGGGAGACGAGCAGTACTTC.

This clone occurred once. CDR3 loop: CASSLLPGLAGRGNEQFF. Written as DNA, the CDR3 is TGCGCCAGCAGCTTGCTACCGGGACTAGCGGGGAGGGGCAATGAGCAGTTCTTC. The chain recombines TRBV5-1 with TRBJ2-1, with 13 bases aligning to TRBD2. Trimming removed 1 base from V and 6 bases from J; junction bases left unmatched: 10. CDR1 is SGHRS and CDR2 is YFSETQ in the germline V gene. CDR3 length: 18 amino acids.

The chain employs TRBV6-4 and TRBJ2-2; D is uncertain. V was shortened by 6 bases and J by 1 base, with 12 bases between the two germline ends. The CDR3 runs 15 residues. CDR1 and CDR2 from the germline V gene are MRHNA and SNTAGT. CDR3 DNA sequence: TGTGCCAGCAGCGCCTACCCCCAGAACACCGGGGAGCTGTTTTTT. Residues: CASSAYPQNTGELFF.

The chain employs TRBV6-6 and TRBJ1-5; D perhaps matches TRBD1 (6 bases). Per germline, CDR1 MNHNY and CDR2 SVGAGI (reference sequence). V lost 2 bases, J lost 5 bases, and 16 bases lay in between. The CDR3 sequence is 16 residues long. CDR3 in DNA: TGTGCCAGCAGTTACCGGGACATAAAGCCTGATCAGCCCCAGCATTTT. Translation: CASSYRDIKPDQPQHF.

This sequence joins TRBV12-5 and TRBJ2-5, with a tentative D call TRBD1 (5 bases). The V gene lost 1 base and the J gene lost 5 bases, with 14 bases spanning the gap. This CDR3 has 15 amino acids. In germline, CDR1 is LGHNT, CDR2 FRNRAP. The CDR3: CASGLGADKGETQYF. The CDR3 DNA is TGTGCTAGTGGTTTGGGCGCGGACAAGGGGGAGACCCAGTACTTC.

The chain couples TRBV12-3 or TRBV12-4 to TRBJ1-1; 8 bases line up with TRBD1. Germline trimming cut 6 bases from V and 11 bases from J; bases unmatched to any gene: 5. The CDR3 extends over 11 amino acids. CDR3: CASSRDRKAFF. CDR3 in DNA: TGTGCCAGCAGCCGGGACAGGAAGGCTTTCTTT.

The V call is TRBV18, the J call TRBJ1-5; 9 bases match TRBD1. CDR3 length: 14 amino acids. The junction had 14 bases not matched to a gene; V was cut back by 9 bases and J by 11 bases. Germline values: CDR1 KGHSH, CDR2 LQKENI. The CDR3 loop reads CASSLGTGPVSQHF. The CDR3 bases are TGTGCCAGTTCGCTCGGGACAGGGCCCGTTTCCCAGCATTTT.

V usage is TRBV11-2 and J usage is TRBJ2-1; the match to TRBD2 covers 8 bases. Trimming took 5 bases from V and 3 from J; bases not matched to a gene: 18. CDR3 length: 19 residues. Per the germline V gene, CDR1 is SGHAT and CDR2 is FQNNGV. The CDR3 sequence is CASSPRRWDGGAVYNEQFF. The CDR3 DNA reads TGTGCCAGCAGCCCAAGAAGATGGGACGGGGGGGCTGTCTACAATGAGCAGTTCTTC.

V and J are TRBV6-5 and TRBJ1-1, with TRBD1 matching over 8 bases. V gave up 6 bases and J gave up 3 bases; unmatched junction bases: 9. Germline CDR1 and CDR2: MNHEY and SVGAGI. The CDR3 consists of 15 residues. The CDR3 reads CASSRTGMVYTEAFF. The CDR3 DNA is TGTGCCAGCAGCCGGACAGGGATGGTTTACACTGAAGCTTTCTTT.

The chain combines TRBV5-1 with TRBJ2-1, with D tentatively TRBD2 (5 bases). The germline V gene encodes CDR1 SGHRS and CDR2 YFSETQ. The CDR3 sequence is 13 residues long. V lost 6 bases, J lost 1 base, and 8 bases lay in between. DNA for the CDR3: TGCGCCAGCACCTCGGGGTCCTACAATGAGCAGTTCTTC. Amino acid sequence: CASTSGSYNEQFF.

The rearrangement joins TRBV6-1 to TRBJ2-7; 9 positions match TRBD1. The junction had 3 bases not matched to a gene; V was cut back by 3 bases and J by 0 bases. This CDR3 is built from 15 residues. Germline V gene sequence: CDR1 MNHNS, CDR2 SASEGT. For the CDR3, the DNA is TGTGCCAGCAGTGACGACAGGGGGACCTCCTACGAGCAGTACTTC. Its translation is CASSDDRGTSYEQYF.

The V call is TRBV10-2, the J call TRBJ2-7; D possibly corresponds to TRBD1 (6 bases). CDR3 length equals 14 residues. Germline V gene data show CDR1 as WSHSY and CDR2 as SAAADI. V lost 6 bases and J 3 bases, leaving 15 bases between the germline ends. The CDR3 nucleotides read TGCGCCAGCAGCCTTACAGGGACCATCTACGAGCAGTACGTC. This sequence encodes CASSLTGTIYEQYV.

The chain links TRBV19 to TRBJ2-3, with TRBD2 identical over 12 bases. The J segment lost 11 bases and the V segment lost 2 bases, leaving 11 bases of the junction unmatched. CDR1 is LNHDA and CDR2 is SQIVND in the germline V gene (reference sequence). This CDR3 is 16 amino acids long. The CDR3 spells CASSIPGLAGGREQYF. CDR3 in DNA: TGTGCCAGTAGTATACCTGGGCTAGCGGGGGGGCGCGAGCAGTATTTT.